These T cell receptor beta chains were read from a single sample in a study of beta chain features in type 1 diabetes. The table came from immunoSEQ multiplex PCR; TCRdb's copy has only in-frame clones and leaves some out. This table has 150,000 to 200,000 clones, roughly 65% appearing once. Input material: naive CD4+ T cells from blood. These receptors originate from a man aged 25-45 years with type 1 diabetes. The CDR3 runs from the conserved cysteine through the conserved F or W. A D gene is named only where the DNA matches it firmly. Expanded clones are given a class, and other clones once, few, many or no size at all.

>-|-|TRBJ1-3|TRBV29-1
CSASWTAGNTIYF
TGCAGCGCCTCCTGGACAGCTGGAAACACCATATATTTT
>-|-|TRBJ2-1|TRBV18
CASSPNDRTEQFF
TGTGCCAGCTCACCAAATGATAGAACAGAGCAGTTCTTC
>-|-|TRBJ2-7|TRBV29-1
CSGRTVSYEQYF
TGCAGCGGTAGGACAGTCTCCTACGAGCAGTACTTC
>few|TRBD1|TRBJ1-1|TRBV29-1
CSVEGQGTIAFF
TGCAGCGTTGAGGGACAGGGAACGATAGCTTTCTTT
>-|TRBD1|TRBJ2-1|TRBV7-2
CASSITGTGAFDEQFF
TGTGCCAGCAGCATAACCGGGACAGGGGCATTCGATGAGCAGTTCTTC
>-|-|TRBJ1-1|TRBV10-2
CASSGAGTVRTEAFF
TGCGCCAGCAGTGGGGCAGGAACTGTAAGGACTGAAGCTTTCTTT
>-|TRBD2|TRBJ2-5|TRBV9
CASSAGGREGETQYF
TGTGCCAGCAGCGCGGGGGGGCGCGAAGGAGAGACCCAGTACTTC
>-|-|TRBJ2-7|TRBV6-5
CASSYRPGLSYEQYF
TGTGCCAGCAGTTATCGTCCCGGTCTCTCCTACGAGCAGTACTTC
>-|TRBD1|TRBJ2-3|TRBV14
CASSVRATGADTQYF
TGTGCCAGCAGCGTCCGGGCGACAGGGGCGGATACGCAGTATTTT
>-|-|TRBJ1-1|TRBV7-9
CASSFSRQNTEAFF
TGTGCCAGCAGCTTTTCCCGTCAGAACACTGAAGCTTTCTTT
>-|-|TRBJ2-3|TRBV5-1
CASSLKPGTDTQYF
TGCGCCAGCAGCTTGAAGCCGGGCACAGATACGCAGTATTTT
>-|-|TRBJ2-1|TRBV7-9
CASSLGSGLEQFF
TGTGCCAGCAGCTTAGGTTCAGGACTGGAGCAGTTCTTC
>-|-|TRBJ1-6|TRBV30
CAWSDMNSPLHF
TGTGCCTGGAGTGACATGAATTCACCCCTCCACTTT
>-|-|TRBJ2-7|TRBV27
CASSSPTSYEQYF
TGTGCCAGCAGTTCACCGACCTCCTACGAGCAGTACTTC
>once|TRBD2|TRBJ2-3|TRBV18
CASSPGAGGPDTQYF
TGTGCCAGCTCACCGGGAGCGGGAGGCCCAGATACGCAGTATTTT
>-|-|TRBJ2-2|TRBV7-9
CASRPAGTGELFF
TGTGCCAGCAGACCGGCGGGCACCGGGGAGCTGTTTTTT
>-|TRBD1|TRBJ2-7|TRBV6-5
CASSSTGDPTYEQYF
TGTGCCAGCAGTTCGACAGGGGATCCGACCTACGAGCAGTACTTC
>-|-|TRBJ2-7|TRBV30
CAWGPQVRSYEQYF
TGTGCCTGGGGTCCACAGGTTCGTTCCTACGAGCAGTACTTC
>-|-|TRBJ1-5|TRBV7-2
CASSPNRGNQPQHF
TGTGCCAGCAGCCCTAACCGGGGAAATCAGCCCCAGCATTTT
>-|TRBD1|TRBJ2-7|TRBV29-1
CSARTGETYEQYF
TGCAGCGCTCGGACAGGGGAGACCTACGAGCAGTACTTC
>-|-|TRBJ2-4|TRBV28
CASNSVEGWYF
TGTGCCAGCAACTCCGTCGAGGGCTGGTACTTC
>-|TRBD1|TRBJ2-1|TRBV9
CASSVASGTGGNEQFF
TGTGCCAGCAGCGTAGCTTCGGGAACAGGGGGCAATGAGCAGTTCTTC
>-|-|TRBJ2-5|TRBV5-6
CASSSPPAIPGQYF
TGTGCCAGCAGTTCCCCACCCGCGATTCCGGGCCAGTACTTC
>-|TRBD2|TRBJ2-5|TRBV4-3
CASSQGTTSGGAETQYF
TGCGCCAGCAGCCAAGGGACGACTAGCGGGGGCGCAGAGACCCAGTACTTC
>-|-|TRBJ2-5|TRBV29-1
CSATPHRTDQETQYF
TGCAGCGCAACCCCACACCGGACGGATCAAGAGACCCAGTACTTC
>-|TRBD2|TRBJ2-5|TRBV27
CASSSAGDAETQYF
TGTGCCAGCAGTTCGGCGGGGGATGCGGAGACCCAGTACTTC
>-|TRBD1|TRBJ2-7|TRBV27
CASSLMTGGVYEQYF
TGTGCCAGCAGTTTAATGACAGGGGGAGTCTACGAGCAGTACTTC